These T cell receptor beta chains were read from a single sample in a study of T cells in Graves' hyperthyroidism and ophthalmopathy. Via MiXCR, TCRdb re-called the multiplex PCR reads, giving one row per CDR3 protein. The sample consists of under 350,000 distinct CDR3 sequences, roughly 18% of them appearing once. The sequenced sample was blood. Every receptor here comes from a woman aged 45-65 years with Graves' hyperthyroidism. CDR3s leave out the opening cysteine and the closing phenylalanine or tryptophan. Each record gives: J gene, clone size, V gene, CDR3 protein. Not every row has a clone size; where given, it reads once, few, many or a size class.

TRBJ1-2 | - | TRBV19 | ASSMINVGRQTNYGYT
TRBJ2-3 | many | TRBV20-1 | SARDLGLAGGPFGDTQY
TRBJ2-5 | many | TRBV28 | ASSPLSGGGETQY
TRBJ1-1 | many | TRBV19 | ASREGTGGGEAF
TRBJ2-1 | many | TRBV20-1 | SASSGRKPNEQF
TRBJ1-5 | many | TRBV28 | ASSTTGMGNQPQH
TRBJ1-4 | few | TRBV6-1 | ASSEALLEVIAELF
TRBJ2-7 | few | TRBV7-9 | ASSLEDSSSYEQY
TRBJ1-5 | many | TRBV5-5 | ASSSTGTSNQPQH
TRBJ2-3 | few | TRBV7-6 | ASSSPQVSSTDTQY
TRBJ1-5 | many | TRBV12-3/TRBV12-4 | ASSGQGSNQPQH
TRBJ2-7 | many | TRBV28 | ASSQQGDEQY
TRBJ1-2 | many | TRBV12-3/TRBV12-4 | ASSFGLYYGYT
TRBJ1-1 | - | TRBV14 | ASSQSGIAEAF
TRBJ2-3 | few | TRBV28 | ASSTKSAGSTDTQY
TRBJ2-1 | many | TRBV11-2 | ASSFTGDEQF
TRBJ2-3 | many | TRBV18 | ASSRTSGSESDTQY
TRBJ2-3 | - | TRBV12-3/TRBV12-4 | ASSPPVSADTQY
TRBJ1-2 | many | TRBV18 | ASSPETGYGYT
TRBJ2-5 | few | TRBV4-1 | ASSQSGHLRETQY
TRBJ2-7 | - | TRBV2 | ASSEGRDSAEQY
TRBJ2-2 | - | TRBV5-1 | ASRQGSGELF
TRBJ2-1 | many | TRBV2 | ASSVGTGGFDEQF
TRBJ1-5 | - | TRBV6-1 | ASRRTVDGPQH
TRBJ2-1 | few | TRBV20-1 | SAGLAGLYNEQF
TRBJ1-1 | - | TRBV20-1 | SARGGGGTFMNTEAF
TRBJ2-3 | many | TRBV3-1 | ASSQVGGGSTDTQY
TRBJ1-5 | many | TRBV28 | ASIDQWDQPQH
TRBJ2-3 | few | TRBV6-1 | ASSEQSGAVTDTQY
TRBJ1-5 | few | TRBV5-5 | ASSLADSSNQPQH
TRBJ1-2 | many | TRBV5-4 | ASSLGQGHYGYT
TRBJ1-1 | many | TRBV12-3/TRBV12-4 | ASSLGNLEAF
TRBJ1-1 | many | TRBV12-3/TRBV12-4 | ASSLWLRGPVNTEAF
TRBJ1-6 | few | TRBV19 | ASSPSRGERNSPLH
TRBJ1-1 | many | TRBV5-1 | ASSFGESVNTEAF
TRBJ2-5 | few | TRBV20-1 | SARDYGGTGVKTQY
TRBJ1-1 | many | TRBV6-1 | ASSTGTGGITEAF
TRBJ2-3 | many | TRBV30 | AAGTSTDTQY
TRBJ1-1 | many | TRBV5-1 | ASSLDGSNTEAF
TRBJ2-3 | - | TRBV28 | VSSSGISTDTQY